This T cell receptor beta chain was sequenced during a study of blood T cell repertoires in COVID-19. Study summary: Samples of COVID-19 (acute and convalescent) were obtained from the United States, Italy and Spain. In each case, the material was cDNA or gDNA derived from T cells, B-cell-depleted T cells, or PBMCs.

Trimming took 3 bases from V and 8 from J; bases not matched to a gene: 9. The CDR3 extends over 15 amino acids. Germline CDR1 and CDR2: KGHSH and LQKENI. Original data processing: Estimation of nucleated cell counts relied on the amplification of reference gene primers. Generated by immunoSEQ multiplex PCR, the TCRdb table keeps only in-frame clones and is missing some. The V and J calls and clone size come from that table; D and trimming were worked out from the DNA. Of roughly 230,000 clones in the sample, more than 65% are singletons; the top ten hold 4% to 5.5%. The chain carries TRBV18 and TRBJ1-3, with TRBD1 identical over 8 bases. The source material was peripheral blood. This TCR came from a man in his fifties with active or convalescent COVID-19. The CDR3 DNA sequence: TGTGCCAGCTCACCTCCCGGACAGGGAAGGGACACCATATATTTT. Its translation: CASSPPGQGRDTIYF. Supplemented by reference TRBV18 and TRBJ1-3, the full variable domain reads NAGVMQNPRHLVRRRGQEARLRCSPMKGHSHVYWYRQLPEEGLKFMVYLQKENIIDESGMPKERFSAEFPKEGPSILRIQQVVRGDSAAYFCASSPPGQGRDTIYFGEGSWLTVV.